This TCR beta chain was recovered during a study of T cells in localized non-small cell lung cancer. The method was immunoSEQ multiplex PCR; TCRdb's version includes in-frame clones alone and lacks a portion of them. The sample consists of 50,000 or so clones, roughly four fifths of them appearing once. Study-wide results and limits: Turning up in adjacent lung were a median around 60 of the top 100 tumor clones. Since sequencing was restricted to only one region of the tumor, intratumor heterogeneity remains a possibility. Exceeding tumor, uninvolved adjacent lung had the highest T cell clonality.

As concerns this clone: Its antigen is not known.

The CDR3 has 12 amino acids. V was clipped by 4 bases and J by 4 bases, with 5 bases between them. CDR1 and CDR2 from the germline V gene are SEHNR and FQNEAQ (reference sequence). The rearrangement links TRBV7-9 to TRBJ1-5; D gene ambiguous. The source material was peripheral blood, sampled before any cancer treatment. The sequence derives from a female donor older than 55 with stage II squamous cell lung carcinoma. DNA for the CDR3: TGTGCCAGCAGCTCCGGGAATCAGCCCCAGCATTTT. Its translation: CASSSGNQPQHF.